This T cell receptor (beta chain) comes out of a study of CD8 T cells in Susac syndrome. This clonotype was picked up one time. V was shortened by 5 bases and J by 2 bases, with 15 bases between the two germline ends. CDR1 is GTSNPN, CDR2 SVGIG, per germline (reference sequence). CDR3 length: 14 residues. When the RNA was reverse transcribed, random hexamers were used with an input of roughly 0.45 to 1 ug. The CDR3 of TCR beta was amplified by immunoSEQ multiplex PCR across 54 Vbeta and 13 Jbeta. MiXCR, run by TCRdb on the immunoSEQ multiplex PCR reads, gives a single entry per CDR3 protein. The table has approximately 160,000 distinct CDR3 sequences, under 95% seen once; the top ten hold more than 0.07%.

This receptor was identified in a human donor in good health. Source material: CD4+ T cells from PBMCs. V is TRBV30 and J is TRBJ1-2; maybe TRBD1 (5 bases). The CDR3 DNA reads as TGTGCCTGGGGGGCAGGACACGGCAACTATGGCTACACCTTC. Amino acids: CAWGAGHGNYGYTF. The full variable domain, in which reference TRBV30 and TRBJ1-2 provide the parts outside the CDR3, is SQTIHQWPATLVQPVGSPLSLECTVEGTSNPNLYWYRQAAGRGLQLLFYSVGIGQISSEVPQNLSASRPQDRQFILSSKKLLLSDSGFYLCAWGAGHGNYGYTFGSGTRLTVV.